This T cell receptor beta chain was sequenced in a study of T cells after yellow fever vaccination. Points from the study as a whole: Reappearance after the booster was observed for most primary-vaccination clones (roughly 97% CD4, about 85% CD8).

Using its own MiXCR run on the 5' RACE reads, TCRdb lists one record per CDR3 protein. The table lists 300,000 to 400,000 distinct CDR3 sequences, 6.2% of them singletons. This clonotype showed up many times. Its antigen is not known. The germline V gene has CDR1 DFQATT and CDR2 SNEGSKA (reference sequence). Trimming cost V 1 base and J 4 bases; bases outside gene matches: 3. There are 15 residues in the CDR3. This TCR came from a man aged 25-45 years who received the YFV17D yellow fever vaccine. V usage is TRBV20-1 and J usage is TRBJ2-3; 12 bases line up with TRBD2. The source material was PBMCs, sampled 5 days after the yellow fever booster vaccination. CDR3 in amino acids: CSARGLAGVPDTQYF. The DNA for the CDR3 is TGCAGTGCTAGAGGACTAGCGGGAGTCCCAGATACGCAGTATTTT.